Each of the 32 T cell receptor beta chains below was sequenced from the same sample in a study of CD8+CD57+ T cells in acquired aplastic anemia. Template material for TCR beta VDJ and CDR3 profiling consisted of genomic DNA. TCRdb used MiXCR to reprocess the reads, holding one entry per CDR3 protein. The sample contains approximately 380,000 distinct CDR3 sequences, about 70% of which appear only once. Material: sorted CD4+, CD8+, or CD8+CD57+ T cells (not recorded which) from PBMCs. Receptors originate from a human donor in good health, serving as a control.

The CDR3 DNA reads as TGTGCCAGTAGTCCTCTCAGCGGGGGTTACGAGCAGTACTTC. This translates into CASSPLSGGYEQYF. The chain uses TRBV19 and TRBJ2-7, with 8 nucleotides matching TRBD2. Trimming at V came to 5 bases and at J to 4 bases, leaving 7 bases not matched to a gene. CDR3 length equals 14 residues. CDR1 is LNHDA and CDR2 is SQIVND in the germline V gene (reference sequence).

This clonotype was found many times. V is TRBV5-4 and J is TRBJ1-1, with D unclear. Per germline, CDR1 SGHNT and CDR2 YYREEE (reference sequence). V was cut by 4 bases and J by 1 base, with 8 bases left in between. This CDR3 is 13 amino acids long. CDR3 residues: CASSPRQNTEAFF. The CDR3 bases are TGTGCCAGCAGCCCGAGACAGAACACTGAAGCTTTCTTT.

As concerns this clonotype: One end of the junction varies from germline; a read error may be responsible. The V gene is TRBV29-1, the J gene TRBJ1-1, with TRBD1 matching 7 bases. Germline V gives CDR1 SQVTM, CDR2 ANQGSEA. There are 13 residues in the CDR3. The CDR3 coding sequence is TGCAGCGGTCGGGCAGGGGGTAGCGGGGAACCGTTTTTT. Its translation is CSGRAGGSGEPFF.

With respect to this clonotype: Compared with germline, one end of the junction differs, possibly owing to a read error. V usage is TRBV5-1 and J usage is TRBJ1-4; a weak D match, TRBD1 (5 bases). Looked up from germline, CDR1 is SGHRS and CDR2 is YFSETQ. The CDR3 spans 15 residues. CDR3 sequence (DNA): TGTGCCAGCAGCACGGACGACAGCTCGCATGAAAAACTGTTTTTT. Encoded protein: CASSTDDSSHEKLFF.

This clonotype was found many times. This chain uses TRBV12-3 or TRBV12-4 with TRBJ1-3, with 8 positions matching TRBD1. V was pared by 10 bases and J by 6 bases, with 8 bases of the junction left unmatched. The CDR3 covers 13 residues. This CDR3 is CATTDRVPNTIYF. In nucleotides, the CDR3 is TGTGCCACCACGGACAGGGTCCCAAACACCATATATTTT.

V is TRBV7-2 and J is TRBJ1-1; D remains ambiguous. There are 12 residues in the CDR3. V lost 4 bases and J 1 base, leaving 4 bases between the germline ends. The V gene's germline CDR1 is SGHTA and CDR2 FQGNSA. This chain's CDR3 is CASSSPNTEAFF. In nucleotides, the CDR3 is TGTGCCAGCAGCTCCCCGAACACTGAAGCTTTCTTT.

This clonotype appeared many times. CDR3 DNA: TGCGCCAGCAGCTTGGAGGAGGGGGCTCGGGGCTACACCTTC. It is translated as CASSLEEGARGYTF. The chain is built from TRBV5-1 and TRBJ1-2; 7 bases line up with TRBD1. With V trimmed by 0 bases and J by 8 bases, 7 bases remained unmatched. The germline V gene encodes CDR1 SGHRS and CDR2 YFSETQ. The CDR3 has 14 residues.

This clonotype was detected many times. CDR3: CSANYGYTF. The DNA for the CDR3 is TGCAGTGCTAACTATGGCTACACCTTC. The chain employs TRBV20-1 and TRBJ1-2; D is undetermined. Germline V CDR1 and CDR2: DFQATT, SNEGSKA (reference sequence). This CDR3 has 9 amino acids. V was pared by 4 bases and J by 3 bases, with 0 bases between.

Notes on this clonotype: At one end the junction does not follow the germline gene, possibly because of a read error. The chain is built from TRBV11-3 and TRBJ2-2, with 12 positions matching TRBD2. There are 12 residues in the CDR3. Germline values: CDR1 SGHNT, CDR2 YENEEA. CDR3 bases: TGTGCCAGCAGCCCGACTAGCGGGGGGCTGTTTTTT. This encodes CASSPTSGGLFF.

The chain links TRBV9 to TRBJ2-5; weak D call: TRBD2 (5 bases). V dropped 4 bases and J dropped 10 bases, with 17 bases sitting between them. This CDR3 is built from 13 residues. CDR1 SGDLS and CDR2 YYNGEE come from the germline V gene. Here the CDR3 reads CASSLGPHDYQYF. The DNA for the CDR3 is TGTGCCAGCAGCTTAGGCCCGCACGACTACCAGTACTTC. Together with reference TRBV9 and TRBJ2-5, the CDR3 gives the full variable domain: DSGVTQTPKHLITATGQRVTLRCSPRSGDLSVYWYQQSLDQGLQFLIQYYNGEERAKGNILERFSAQQFPDLHSELNLSSLELGDSALYFCASSLGPHDYQYFGPGTRLLVL.

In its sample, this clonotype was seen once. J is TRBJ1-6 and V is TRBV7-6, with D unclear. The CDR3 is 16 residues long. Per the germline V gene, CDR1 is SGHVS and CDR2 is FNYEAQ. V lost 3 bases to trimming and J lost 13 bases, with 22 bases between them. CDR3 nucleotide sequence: TGTGCCAGCAGCTTGGCTCGAGAGAGGGAGTACTTCCCCCTCCACTTT. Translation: CASSLAREREYFPLHF.

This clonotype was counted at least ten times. This chain's CDR3 is CSAPGVASNTGELFF. The CDR3 DNA reads TGCAGTGCTCCCGGCGTAGCGTCGAACACCGGGGAGCTGTTTTTT. This chain links TRBV20-1 with TRBJ2-2, with D possibly matching TRBD2 (5 bases). The V end lost 5 bases, the J end lost 0 bases, and 13 bases lay between the germline ends. The germline V gene encodes CDR1 DFQATT and CDR2 SNEGSKA (reference sequence). The CDR3 runs 15 residues.

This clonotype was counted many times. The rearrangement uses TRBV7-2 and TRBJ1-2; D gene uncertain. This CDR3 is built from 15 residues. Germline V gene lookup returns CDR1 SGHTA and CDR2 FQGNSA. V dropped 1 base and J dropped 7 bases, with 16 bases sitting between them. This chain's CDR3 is CASSLGFDGPSGYTF. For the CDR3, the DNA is TGTGCCAGCAGCTTAGGGTTTGACGGACCGTCTGGCTACACCTTC.

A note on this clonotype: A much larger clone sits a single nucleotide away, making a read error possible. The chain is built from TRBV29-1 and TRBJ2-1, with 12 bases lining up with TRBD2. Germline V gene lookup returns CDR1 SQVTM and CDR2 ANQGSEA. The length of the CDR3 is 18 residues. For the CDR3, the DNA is TGCAGCGTTGAAGGACTAGCGGGGGCTACGAGCTCCTACAATGAGCGGTTCTTC. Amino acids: CSVEGLAGATSSYNERFF.

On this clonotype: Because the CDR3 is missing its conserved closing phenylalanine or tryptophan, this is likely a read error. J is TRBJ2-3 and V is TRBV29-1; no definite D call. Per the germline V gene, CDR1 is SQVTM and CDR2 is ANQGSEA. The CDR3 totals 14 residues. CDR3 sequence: CSVEVKGTTDTQYC. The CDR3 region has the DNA TGCAGCGTTGAAGTAAAGGGAACCACAGATACTCAGTATTGT.

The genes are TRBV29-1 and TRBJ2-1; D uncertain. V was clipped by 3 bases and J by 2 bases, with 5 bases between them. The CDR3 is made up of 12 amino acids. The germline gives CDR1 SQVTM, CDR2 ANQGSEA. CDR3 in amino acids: CSVDWAYNEQFF. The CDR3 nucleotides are TGCAGCGTTGACTGGGCCTACAATGAGCAGTTCTTC.

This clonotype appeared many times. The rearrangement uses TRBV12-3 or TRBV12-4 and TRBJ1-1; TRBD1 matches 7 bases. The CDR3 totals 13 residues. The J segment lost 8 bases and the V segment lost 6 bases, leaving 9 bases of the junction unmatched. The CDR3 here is CASSPLSGQEAFF. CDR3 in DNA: TGTGCCAGCAGCCCCTTATCGGGACAGGAAGCTTTCTTT.

CDR3 nucleotide sequence: TGCGCCAGCAGCGCGAAAGGGGATGCCTCGTCACCCCTCCACTTT. Protein: CASSAKGDASSPLHF. The rearrangement joins TRBV5-1 to TRBJ1-6; D might be TRBD1 (5 bases). CDR3 size: 15 residues. Germline V lookup: CDR1 SGHRS, CDR2 YFSETQ. V dropped 4 bases and J dropped 10 bases, with 18 bases sitting between them.

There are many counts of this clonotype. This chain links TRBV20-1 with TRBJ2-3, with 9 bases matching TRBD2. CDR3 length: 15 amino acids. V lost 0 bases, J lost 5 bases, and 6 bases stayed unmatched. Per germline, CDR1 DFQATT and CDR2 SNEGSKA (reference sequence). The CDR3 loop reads CSARDVLAGRDTQYF. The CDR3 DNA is TGCAGTGCTAGAGATGTGCTAGCGGGGCGAGATACGCAGTATTTT.

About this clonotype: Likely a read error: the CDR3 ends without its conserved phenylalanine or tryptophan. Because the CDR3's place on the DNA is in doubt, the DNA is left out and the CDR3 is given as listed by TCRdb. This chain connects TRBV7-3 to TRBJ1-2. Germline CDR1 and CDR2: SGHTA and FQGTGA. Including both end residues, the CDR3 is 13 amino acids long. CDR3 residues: CASSPRVSDGDTS.

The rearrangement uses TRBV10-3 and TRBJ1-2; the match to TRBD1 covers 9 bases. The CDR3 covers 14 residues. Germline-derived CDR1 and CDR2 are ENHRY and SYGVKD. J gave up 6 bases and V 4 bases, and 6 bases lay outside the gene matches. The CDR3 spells CAISGGTGNDGYTF. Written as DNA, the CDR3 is TGTGCCATCAGTGGGGGGACAGGGAACGATGGCTACACCTTC.

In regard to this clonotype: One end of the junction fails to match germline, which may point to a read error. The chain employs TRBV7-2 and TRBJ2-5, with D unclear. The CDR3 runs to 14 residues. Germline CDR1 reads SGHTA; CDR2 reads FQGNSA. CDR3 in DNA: TGTGCCAGCAGCAGTGAGGCAGTAAATCAGCCCCAGCATTTC. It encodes CASSSEAVNQPQHF.

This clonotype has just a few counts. In DNA, the CDR3 is TGTGCCAGCAGTTCTGAGGTCGCTGAAGCTTTCTTT. Protein product: CASSSEVAEAFF. The chain is built from TRBV7-9 and TRBJ1-1; D call uncertain. The germline V gene has CDR1 SEHNR and CDR2 FQNEAQ (reference sequence). CDR3 length: 12 residues. V shed 6 bases and J shed 6 bases, with 11 bases lying between them.

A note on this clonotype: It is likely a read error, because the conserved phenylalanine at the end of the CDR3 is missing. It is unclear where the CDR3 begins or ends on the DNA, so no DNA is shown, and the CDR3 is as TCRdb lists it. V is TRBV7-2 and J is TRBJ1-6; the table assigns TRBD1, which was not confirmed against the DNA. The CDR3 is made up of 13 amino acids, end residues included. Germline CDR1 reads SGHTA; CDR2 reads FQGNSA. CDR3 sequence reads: CASTDRFNSPPHL.

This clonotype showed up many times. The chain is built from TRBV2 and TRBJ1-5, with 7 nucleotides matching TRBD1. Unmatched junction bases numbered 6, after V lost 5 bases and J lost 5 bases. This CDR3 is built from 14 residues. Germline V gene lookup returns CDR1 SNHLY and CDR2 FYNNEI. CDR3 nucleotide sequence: TGTGCCAGCAGTACTCGACAGGGAGATCAGCCCCAGCATTTT. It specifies CASSTRQGDQPQHF. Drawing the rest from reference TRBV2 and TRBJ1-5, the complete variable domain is EPEVTQTPSHQVTQMGQEVILRCVPISNHLYFYWYRQILGQKVEFLVSFYNNEISEKSEIFDDQFSVERPDGSNFTLKIRSTKLEDSAMYFCASSTRQGDQPQHFGDGTRLSIL.

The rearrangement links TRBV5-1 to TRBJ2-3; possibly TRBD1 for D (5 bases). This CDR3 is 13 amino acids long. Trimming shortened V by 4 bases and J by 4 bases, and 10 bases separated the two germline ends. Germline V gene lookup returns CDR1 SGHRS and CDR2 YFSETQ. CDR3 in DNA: TGCGCCAGCAGCCCAGGGTTTGCAGATACGCAGTATTTT. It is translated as CASSPGFADTQYF.

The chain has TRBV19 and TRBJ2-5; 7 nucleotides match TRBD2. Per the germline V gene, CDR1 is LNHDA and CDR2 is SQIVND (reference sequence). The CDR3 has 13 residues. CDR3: CGSSGGGGETQYF. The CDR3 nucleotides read TGTGGGAGTAGTGGGGGGGGGGGGGAGACCCAGTACTTC.

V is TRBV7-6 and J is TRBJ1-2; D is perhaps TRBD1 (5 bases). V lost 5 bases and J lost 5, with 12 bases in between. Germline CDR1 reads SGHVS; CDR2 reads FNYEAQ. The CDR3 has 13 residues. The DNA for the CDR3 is TGTGCCAGCAGCCATAAAACAGGATATGGCTACACCTTC. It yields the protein CASSHKTGYGYTF. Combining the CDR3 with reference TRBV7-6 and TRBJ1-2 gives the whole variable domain GAGVSQSPRYKVTKRGQDVALRCDPISGHVSLYWYRQALGQGPEFLTYFNYEAQQDKSGLPNDRFSAERPEGSISTLTIQRTEQRDSAMYRCASSHKTGYGYTFGSGTRLTVV.

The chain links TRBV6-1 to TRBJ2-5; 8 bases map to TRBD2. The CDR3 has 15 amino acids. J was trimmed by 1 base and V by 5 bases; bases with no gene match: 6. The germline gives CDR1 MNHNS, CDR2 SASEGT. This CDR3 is CASSPRSGAQETQYF. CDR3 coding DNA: TGTGCCAGCAGTCCACGTAGCGGGGCCCAAGAGACCCAGTACTTC.

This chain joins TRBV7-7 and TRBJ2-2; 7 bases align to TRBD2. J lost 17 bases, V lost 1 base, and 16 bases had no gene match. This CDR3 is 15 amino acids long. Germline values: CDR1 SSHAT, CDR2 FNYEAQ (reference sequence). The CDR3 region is CASSLVPAGTAERFF. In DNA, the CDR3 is TGTGCCAGCAGCTTAGTCCCAGCGGGGACCGCGGAGCGCTTTTTT.

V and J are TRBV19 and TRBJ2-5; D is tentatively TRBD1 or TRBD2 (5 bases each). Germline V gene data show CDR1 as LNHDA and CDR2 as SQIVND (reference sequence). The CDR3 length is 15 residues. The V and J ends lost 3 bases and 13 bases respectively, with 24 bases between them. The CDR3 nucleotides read TGTGCCAGTAGTATGGAAGTGGCAGGGAGCGAAAAACTGTACTTC. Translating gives CASSMEVAGSEKLYF.

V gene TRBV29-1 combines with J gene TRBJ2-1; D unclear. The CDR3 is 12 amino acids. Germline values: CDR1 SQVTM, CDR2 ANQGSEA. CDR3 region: CSFSRSNNEQFF. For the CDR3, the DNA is TGCAGTTTTTCCAGAAGCAACAATGAGCAGTTCTTC.